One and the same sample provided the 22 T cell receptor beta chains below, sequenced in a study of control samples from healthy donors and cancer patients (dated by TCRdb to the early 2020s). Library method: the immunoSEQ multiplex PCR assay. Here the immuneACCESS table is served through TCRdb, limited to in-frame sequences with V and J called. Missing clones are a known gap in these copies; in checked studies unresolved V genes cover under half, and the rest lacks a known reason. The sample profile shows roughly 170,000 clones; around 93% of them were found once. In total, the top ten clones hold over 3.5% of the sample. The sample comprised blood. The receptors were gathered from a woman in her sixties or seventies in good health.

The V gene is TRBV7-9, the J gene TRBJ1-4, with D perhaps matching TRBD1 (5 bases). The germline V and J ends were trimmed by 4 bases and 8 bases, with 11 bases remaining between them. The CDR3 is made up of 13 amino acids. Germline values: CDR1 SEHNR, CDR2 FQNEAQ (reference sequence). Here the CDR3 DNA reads TGTGCCAGCAGCTCCGGGACGGGGGAAAAACTGTTTTTT. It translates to CASSSGTGEKLFF. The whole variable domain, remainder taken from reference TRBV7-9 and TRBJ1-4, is DTGVSQNPRHKITKRGQNVTFRCDPISEHNRLYWYRQTLGQGPEFLTYFQNEAQLEKSRLLSDRFSAERPKGSFSTLEIQRTEQGDSAMYLCASSSGTGEKLFFGSGTQLSVL.

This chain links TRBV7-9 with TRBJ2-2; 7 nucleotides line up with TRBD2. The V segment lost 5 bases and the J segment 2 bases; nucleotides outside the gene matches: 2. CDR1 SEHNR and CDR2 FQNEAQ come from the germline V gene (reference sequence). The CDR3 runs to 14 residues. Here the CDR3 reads CASSQRENTGELFF. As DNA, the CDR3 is TGTGCCAGCAGCCAGCGGGAAAACACCGGGGAGCTGTTTTTT.

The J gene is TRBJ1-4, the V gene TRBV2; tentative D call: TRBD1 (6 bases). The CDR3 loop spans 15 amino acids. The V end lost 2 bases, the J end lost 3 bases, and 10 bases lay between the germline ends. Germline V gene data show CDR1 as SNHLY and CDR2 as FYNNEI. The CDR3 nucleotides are TGTGCCAGCAGTGAAAGGAGGGGGGCTAATGAAAAACTGTTTTTT. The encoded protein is CASSERRGANEKLFF.

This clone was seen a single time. CDR3 nucleotide sequence: TGTGCCAGCAGTACCGGGACTAGCGAAGAGACCCAGTACTTC. It codes for CASSTGTSEETQYF. This chain joins TRBV9 and TRBJ2-5; 10 nucleotides match TRBD2. The germline V gene has CDR1 SGDLS and CDR2 YYNGEE. This CDR3 comprises 14 residues. After removal of 5 bases from V and 3 bases from J, the junction contained 4 bases not matched to a gene.

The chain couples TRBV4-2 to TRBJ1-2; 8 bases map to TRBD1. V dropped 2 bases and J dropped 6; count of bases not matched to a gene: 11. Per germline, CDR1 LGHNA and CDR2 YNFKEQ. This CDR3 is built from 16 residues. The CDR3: CASSQTQTGVVDGYTF. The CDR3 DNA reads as TGTGCCAGCAGCCAAACCCAGACAGGGGTCGTCGATGGCTACACCTTC.

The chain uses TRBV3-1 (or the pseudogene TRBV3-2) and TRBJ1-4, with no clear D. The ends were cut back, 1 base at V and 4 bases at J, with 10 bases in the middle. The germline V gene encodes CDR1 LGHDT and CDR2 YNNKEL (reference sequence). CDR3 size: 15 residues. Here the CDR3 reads CASSQVGRINEKLFF. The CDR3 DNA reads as TGTGCCAGCAGCCAAGTCGGGCGGATTAATGAAAAACTGTTTTTT.

The CDR3 coding sequence is TGCGCCAGCAGCTTGGTCCCGGGCAATCAGCCCCAGCATTTT. Residues: CASSLVPGNQPQHF. V gene TRBV5-1 combines with J gene TRBJ1-5; the D is unclear. Trimming removed 0 bases at V and 2 bases at J, with 6 bases between. The CDR3 sequence is 14 residues long. Germline values: CDR1 SGHRS, CDR2 YFSETQ.

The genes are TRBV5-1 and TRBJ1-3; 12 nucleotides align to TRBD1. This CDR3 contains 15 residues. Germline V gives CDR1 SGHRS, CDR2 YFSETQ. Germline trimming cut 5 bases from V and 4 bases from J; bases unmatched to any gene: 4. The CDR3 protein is CASRRDRGLGNTIYF. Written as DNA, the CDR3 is TGCGCCAGCAGACGGGACAGGGGGCTCGGAAACACCATATATTTT.

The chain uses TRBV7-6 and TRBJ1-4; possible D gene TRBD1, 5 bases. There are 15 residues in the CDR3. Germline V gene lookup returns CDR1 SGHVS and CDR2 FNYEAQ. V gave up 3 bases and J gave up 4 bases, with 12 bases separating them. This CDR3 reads CASSFLGGGNEKLFF. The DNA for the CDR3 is TGTGCCAGCAGCTTTCTGGGGGGTGGTAATGAAAAACTGTTTTTT.

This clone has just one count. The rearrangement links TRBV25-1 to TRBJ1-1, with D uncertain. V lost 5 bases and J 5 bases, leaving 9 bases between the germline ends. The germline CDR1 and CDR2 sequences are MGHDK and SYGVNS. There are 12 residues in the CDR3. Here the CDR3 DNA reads TGTGCCAGCAGTCGTGGCTGGACTGAAGCTTTCTTT. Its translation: CASSRGWTEAFF.

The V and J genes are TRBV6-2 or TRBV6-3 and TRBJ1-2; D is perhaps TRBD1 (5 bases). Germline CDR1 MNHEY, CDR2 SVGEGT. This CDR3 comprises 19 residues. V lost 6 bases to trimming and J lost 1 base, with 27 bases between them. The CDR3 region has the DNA TGTGCCAGCAGCCACCTGCCCGGCGACCGGCCAGGGAATAACTATGGCTACACCTTC. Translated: CASSHLPGDRPGNNYGYTF.

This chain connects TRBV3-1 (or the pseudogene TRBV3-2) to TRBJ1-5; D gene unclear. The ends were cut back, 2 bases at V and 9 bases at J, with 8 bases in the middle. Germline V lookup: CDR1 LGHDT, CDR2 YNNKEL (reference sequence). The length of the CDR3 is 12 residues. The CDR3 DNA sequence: TGTGCCAGCAGCCAAACGACGGGGCCCCAGCATTTT. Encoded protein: CASSQTTGPQHF.

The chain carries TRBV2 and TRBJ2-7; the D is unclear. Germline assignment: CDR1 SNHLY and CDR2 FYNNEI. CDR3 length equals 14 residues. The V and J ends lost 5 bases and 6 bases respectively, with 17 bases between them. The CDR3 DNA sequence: TGTGCCAGCAGTTACCGGGTCGAGAGTGCCGAGCAGTACTTC. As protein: CASSYRVESAEQYF.

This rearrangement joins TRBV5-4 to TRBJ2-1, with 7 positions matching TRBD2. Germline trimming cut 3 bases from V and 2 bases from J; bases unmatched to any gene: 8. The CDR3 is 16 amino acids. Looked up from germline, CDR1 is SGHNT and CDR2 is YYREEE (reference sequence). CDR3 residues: CASSSYSSGAYNEQFF. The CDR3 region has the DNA TGTGCCAGCAGCTCCTACTCTAGCGGAGCCTACAATGAGCAGTTCTTC.

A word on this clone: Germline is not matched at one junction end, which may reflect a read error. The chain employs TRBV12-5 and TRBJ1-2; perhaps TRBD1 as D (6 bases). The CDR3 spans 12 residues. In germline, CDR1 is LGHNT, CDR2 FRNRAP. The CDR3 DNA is TGTGCTAGTGGCTTGGACAGCTATGGCTACACCTTC. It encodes CASGLDSYGYTF.

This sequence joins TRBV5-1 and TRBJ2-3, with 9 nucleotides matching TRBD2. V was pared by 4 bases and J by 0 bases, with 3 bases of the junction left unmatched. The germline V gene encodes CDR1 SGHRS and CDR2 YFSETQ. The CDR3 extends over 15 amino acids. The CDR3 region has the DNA TGCGCCAGCAGCCCTAGCGGGGAAAGCACAGATACGCAGTATTTT. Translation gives CASSPSGESTDTQYF.

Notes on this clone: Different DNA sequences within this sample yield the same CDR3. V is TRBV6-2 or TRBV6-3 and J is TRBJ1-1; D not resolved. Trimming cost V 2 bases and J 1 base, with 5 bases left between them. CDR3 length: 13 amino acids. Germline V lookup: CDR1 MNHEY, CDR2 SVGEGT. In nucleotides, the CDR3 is TGTGCCAGCAGTTACCGGCAGAACACTGAAGCTTTCTTT. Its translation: CASSYRQNTEAFF.

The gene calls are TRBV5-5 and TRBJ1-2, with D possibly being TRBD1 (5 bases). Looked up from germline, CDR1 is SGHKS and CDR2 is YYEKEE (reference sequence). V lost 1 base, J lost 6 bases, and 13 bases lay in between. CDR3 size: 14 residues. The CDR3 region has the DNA TGTGCCAGCAGCTTGAACCCAGGGTTTCATGGCTACACCTTC. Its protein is CASSLNPGFHGYTF.

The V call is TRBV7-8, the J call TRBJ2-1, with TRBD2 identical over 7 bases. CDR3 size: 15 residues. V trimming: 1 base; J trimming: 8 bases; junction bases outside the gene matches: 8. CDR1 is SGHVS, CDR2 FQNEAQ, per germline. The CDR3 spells CASSLDYGGSDEQFF. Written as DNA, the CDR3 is TGTGCCAGCAGCTTAGACTACGGGGGGTCAGATGAGCAGTTCTTC. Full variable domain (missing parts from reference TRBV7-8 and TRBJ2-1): GAGVSQSPRYKVAKRGQDVALRCDPISGHVSLFWYQQALGQGPEFLTYFQNEAQLDKSGLPSDRFFAERPEGSVSTLKIQRTQQEDSAVYLCASSLDYGGSDEQFFGPGTRLTVL.

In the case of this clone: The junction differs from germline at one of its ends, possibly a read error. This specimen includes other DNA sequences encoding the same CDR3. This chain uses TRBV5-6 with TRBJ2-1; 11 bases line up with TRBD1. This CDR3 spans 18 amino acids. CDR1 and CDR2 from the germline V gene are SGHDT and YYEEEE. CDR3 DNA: TGTGCTAGCAGTTACCCGGGACAGGGGGTCTTAAAGGACAATGAGCAGTTCTTC. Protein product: CASSYPGQGVLKDNEQFF.

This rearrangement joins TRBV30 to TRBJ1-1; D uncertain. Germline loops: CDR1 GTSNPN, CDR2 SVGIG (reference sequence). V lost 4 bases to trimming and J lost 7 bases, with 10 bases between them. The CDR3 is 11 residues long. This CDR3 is CAWTVQGEAFF. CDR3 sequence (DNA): TGTGCCTGGACCGTACAAGGTGAAGCTTTCTTT.

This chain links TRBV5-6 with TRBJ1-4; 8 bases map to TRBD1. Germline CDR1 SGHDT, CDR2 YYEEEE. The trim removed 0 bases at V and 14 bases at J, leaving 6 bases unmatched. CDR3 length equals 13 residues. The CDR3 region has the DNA TGTGCCAGCAGCTTGGCTTTCGGACAGGGCCTGTTTTTT. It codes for CASSLAFGQGLFF.